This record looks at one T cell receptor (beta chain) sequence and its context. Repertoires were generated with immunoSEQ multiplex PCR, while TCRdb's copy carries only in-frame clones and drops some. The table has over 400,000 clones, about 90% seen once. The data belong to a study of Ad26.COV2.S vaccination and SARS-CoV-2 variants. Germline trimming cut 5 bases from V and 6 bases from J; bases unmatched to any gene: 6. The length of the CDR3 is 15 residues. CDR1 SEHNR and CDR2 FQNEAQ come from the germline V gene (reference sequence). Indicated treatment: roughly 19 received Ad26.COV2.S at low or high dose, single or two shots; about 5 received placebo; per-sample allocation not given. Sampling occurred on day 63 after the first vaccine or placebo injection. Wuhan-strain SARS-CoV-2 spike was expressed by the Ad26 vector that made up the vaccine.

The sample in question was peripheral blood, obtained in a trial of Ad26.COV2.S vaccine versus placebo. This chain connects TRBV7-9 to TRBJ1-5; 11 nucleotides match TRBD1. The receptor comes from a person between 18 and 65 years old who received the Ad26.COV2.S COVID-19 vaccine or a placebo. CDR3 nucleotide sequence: TGTGCCAGCAGCAGGACAGGGGGCGCCGGTCAGCCCCAGCATTTT. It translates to CASSRTGGAGQPQHF.